This T cell receptor (beta chain) derives from a study of cytomegalovirus exposure and HLA in healthy donors. This clone was observed a handful of times. 60 Vbeta and 13 Jbeta primers were used in PCR. Clones were read by immunoSEQ multiplex PCR, and TCRdb kept only the in-frame ones, dropping some. The table records about 160,000 clones, about 63% of them present only once. This CDR3 spans 14 amino acids. V dropped 1 base and J dropped 1 base, with 7 bases sitting between them. Per the germline V gene, CDR1 is LNHNV and CDR2 is YYDKDF (reference sequence). This TCR derives from a woman aged 40 to 50 in good health and CMV-seropositive. Sequenced material: PBMCs. The rearrangement joins TRBV15 to TRBJ1-1, with no clear D. The CDR3 DNA reads TGTGCCACCAGCAGAGTGTTACAGAACACTGAAGCTTTCTTT. It translates to CATSRVLQNTEAFF.